The entry below describes one T cell receptor beta chain. The CDR3 has 18 amino acids. Per the germline V gene, CDR1 is LGHNA and CDR2 is YNFKEQ. V dropped 0 bases and J dropped 4 bases, with 21 bases sitting between them. The sample belongs to a study of blood T cell repertoires in COVID-19. On the study more broadly: The cDNA or gDNA used as material had been derived from T cells, B-cell-depleted T cells, or PBMCs.

Only in-frame clones appear in the TCRdb table, and some are missing; sequencing was by immunoSEQ multiplex PCR. Here the sample spans 220,000 or so clones, more than 65% being singletons. The chain recombines TRBV4-2 with TRBJ1-1; D possibly corresponds to TRBD1 (5 bases). The sequence derives from a woman in her sixties with acute or convalescent COVID-19. The sequenced material came from peripheral blood. CDR3 amino acids: CASSQDRRGLAWGTEAFF. CDR3 nucleotide sequence: TGTGCCAGCAGCCAAGATCGAAGGGGCTTGGCTTGGGGCACTGAAGCTTTCTTT.